This T cell receptor (beta chain) was sequenced for a study of Ad26.COV2.S vaccination and SARS-CoV-2 variants. For the study at large: Within the COV1001 Ad26.COV2.S trial arm, the donor was enrolled. Study results and limitations: The authors reported substantial breadth in spike-specific CD8+ and CD4+ T cell responses after vaccination. Placebo and vaccine recipients had non-spike TCR breadth that was similar.

The V end lost 3 bases, the J end lost 5 bases, and 28 bases lay between the germline ends. CDR3 length equals 19 residues. From germline, CDR1 is KGHSH and CDR2 LQKENI. Using immunoSEQ multiplex PCR, the repertoire was profiled, and TCRdb retains in-frame clones only, with some absent. This table holds about 400,000 clones, about 91% found once. With regard to this clone: Its antigen is currently unknown.

Treatment denoted: some 20 received Ad26.COV2.S at low or high dose, single or two shots; 5 received placebo; per-sample allocation not given. The samples date from day 63 after the first vaccine or placebo injection. Ad26 vector vaccine expressed Wuhan-strain SARS-CoV-2 spike. This TCR came from a person between 18 and 60 years old who received the Ad26.COV2.S COVID-19 vaccine or a placebo. The specimen comprised peripheral blood, sampled in a trial of Ad26.COV2.S vaccine versus placebo. The V gene is TRBV18, the J gene TRBJ1-2, with D unresolved. This chain's CDR3 is CASSPPRGNRAGGQYGYTF. CDR3 nucleotides: TGTGCCAGCTCACCTCCCCGAGGGAACCGAGCGGGCGGGCAATATGGCTACACCTTC.